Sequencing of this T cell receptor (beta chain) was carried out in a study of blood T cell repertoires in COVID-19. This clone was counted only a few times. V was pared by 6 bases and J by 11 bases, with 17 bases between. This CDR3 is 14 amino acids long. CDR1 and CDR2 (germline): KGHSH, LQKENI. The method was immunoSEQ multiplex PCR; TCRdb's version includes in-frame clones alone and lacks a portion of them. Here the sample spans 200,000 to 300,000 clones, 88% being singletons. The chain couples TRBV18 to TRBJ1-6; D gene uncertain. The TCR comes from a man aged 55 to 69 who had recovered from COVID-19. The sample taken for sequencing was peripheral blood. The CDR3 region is CASSPIDRVAPLHF. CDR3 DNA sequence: TGTGCCAGCTCCCCAATCGACCGGGTAGCACCCCTCCACTTT.